Each of the 21 T cell receptor beta chains below was sequenced from the same sample in a study of CD8 T cells in ankylosing spondylitis. Each CDR3 protein gets one entry after TCRdb re-called the 5' RACE reads with MiXCR. The table lists 200,000 to 250,000 distinct CDR3 sequences, about 10% of them singletons. The sample consisted of blood, either unsorted or a sorted T cell fraction (not recorded which). The receptors stem from a male donor with ankylosing spondylitis or in good health (not recorded which).

The sample holds a few counts of this clonotype. The chain carries TRBV19 and TRBJ2-3; D gene uncertain. CDR1 is LNHDA and CDR2 is SQIVND in the germline V gene (reference sequence). This CDR3 comprises 11 residues. V lost 4 bases to trimming and J lost 8 bases, with 7 bases between them. This chain's CDR3 is CASSRGGTQYF. CDR3 DNA: TGTGCCAGTAGTAGAGGCGGTACGCAGTATTTT.

This clonotype was observed a few times. The rearrangement uses TRBV28 and TRBJ1-4, with TRBD1 as a possible D gene (5 bases). From germline, CDR1 is MDHEN and CDR2 SYDVKM. The CDR3 is made up of 15 amino acids. Between the trimmed V and J ends, which lost 4 bases and 3 bases, there was a span of 12 bases. This CDR3 reads CASSYSTAPNEKLFF. The CDR3 nucleotides read TGTGCCAGCAGTTACTCGACAGCACCTAATGAAAAACTGTTTTTT. The whole variable domain, remainder taken from reference TRBV28 and TRBJ1-4, is DVKVTQSSRYLVKRTGEKVFLECVQDMDHENMFWYRQDPGLGLRLIYFSYDVKMKEKGDIPEGYSVSREKKERFSLILESASTNQTSMYLCASSYSTAPNEKLFFGSGTQLSVL.

This clonotype has just a few counts. This chain links TRBV11-2 with TRBJ2-1, with 10 bases matching TRBD2. In germline, CDR1 is SGHAT, CDR2 FQNNGV. CDR3 length: 15 amino acids. Trimming removed 1 base from V and 3 bases from J; junction bases left unmatched: 0. The CDR3 loop reads CASSLASGGYNEQFF. The CDR3 DNA follows: TGTGCCAGCAGCTTAGCTAGCGGGGGCTACAATGAGCAGTTCTTC.

This clonotype has a handful of counts. The J gene is TRBJ2-3, the V gene TRBV12-3 or TRBV12-4, with D perhaps being TRBD1 or TRBD2 (7 bases each). The length of the CDR3 is 14 residues. Trimming stripped 7 bases from V and 7 bases from J, with 18 bases between. CDR3 sequence reads: CASTPTGRANTQYF. In DNA form, the CDR3 reads TGTGCCAGCACCCCGACAGGGAGGGCGAATACGCAGTATTTT.

This clonotype was recorded many times. V usage is TRBV27 and J usage is TRBJ2-7; TRBD1 agrees at 8 bases. This CDR3 comprises 15 residues. Germline V CDR1 and CDR2: MNHEY, SMNVEV (reference sequence). V shed 5 bases, J shed 3 bases, and the junction held 9 bases outside the gene matches. CDR3 coding DNA: TGTGCCAGCAGTCCGACAGGGGATCGGAGCTACGAGCAGTACTTC. Translation gives CASSPTGDRSYEQYF.

This clonotype was seen many times. The chain has TRBV3-1 and TRBJ1-2; 9 bases line up with TRBD1. Germline trimming cut 5 bases from V and 4 bases from J; bases unmatched to any gene: 5. Germline V gives CDR1 LGHDT, CDR2 YNNKEL (reference sequence). This CDR3 has 14 residues. Here the CDR3 DNA reads TGTGCCAGCAGCGGTACAGGGGGCGGCTATGGCTACACCTTC. Translation gives CASSGTGGGYGYTF.

The rearrangement links TRBV20-1 to TRBJ2-3; 10 bases are shared with TRBD2. The CDR3 spans 14 residues. CDR1 and CDR2 from the germline V gene are DFQATT and SNEGSKA (reference sequence). J lost 2 bases, V lost 3 bases, and 2 bases had no gene match. The CDR3 DNA sequence: TGCAGTGCTAGGGGACTAGCGCACACAGATACGCAGTATTTT. Translated: CSARGLAHTDTQYF.

This clonotype came up once. The chain couples TRBV20-1 to TRBJ2-6; either TRBD1 or TRBD2 may supply D (5 bases each). The CDR3 is 16 residues long. V dropped 6 bases and J dropped 0 bases, with 15 bases sitting between them. Germline CDR1 and CDR2: DFQATT and SNEGSKA (reference sequence). The CDR3 DNA reads as TGCAGTGCGGGCTCGGGACGAAGCTCTGGGGCCAACGTCCTGACTTTC. This codes for CSAGSGRSSGANVLTF.

In this sample, this clonotype turned up many times. V and J are TRBV20-1 and TRBJ2-7, with 8 bases that match TRBD1. J was trimmed by 10 bases and V by 0 bases; bases with no gene match: 11. Germline values: CDR1 DFQATT, CDR2 SNEGSKA (reference sequence). The CDR3 has 14 amino acids. In nucleotides, the CDR3 is TGCAGTGCTAGAGATCCTCCGGGACAGGAAGATCAGTACTTC. It encodes CSARDPPGQEDQYF.

This clonotype was seen more than once but under ten times. This chain links TRBV7-2 with TRBJ2-3, with 9 bases fitting TRBD2. The trim removed 6 bases at V and 5 bases at J, leaving 6 bases unmatched. The V gene's germline CDR1 is SGHTA and CDR2 FQGNSA. The CDR3 contains 14 residues. The CDR3 loop reads CASRWRGGEDTQYF. As DNA, the CDR3 is TGTGCCAGCAGGTGGCGGGGGGGGGAAGATACGCAGTATTTT.

V gene TRBV7-2 combines with J gene TRBJ2-5; TRBD2 aligns across 10 bases. Germline CDR1 and CDR2: SGHTA and FQGNSA. V lost 1 base and J lost 1; bases outside the gene matches: 3. The CDR3 runs 16 residues. Written as DNA, the CDR3 is TGTGCCAGCAGCTTAGGGGCTAGCGGGGGCCAAGAGACCCAGTACTTC. Protein sequence: CASSLGASGGQETQYF.

This clonotype was found many times. The rearrangement joins TRBV5-1 to TRBJ2-3; 7 nucleotides agree with TRBD2. The CDR3 covers 15 residues. The junction had 5 bases not matched to a gene; V was cut back by 4 bases and J by 0 bases. In germline, CDR1 is SGHRS, CDR2 YFSETQ. The CDR3 DNA is TGCGCCAGCAGCGAAAGCGGGGTGAGCACAGATACGCAGTATTTT. Its translation is CASSESGVSTDTQYF.

This clonotype was observed a single time. Just one base apart from a much larger clone, this may be a read error. This chain joins TRBV20-1 and TRBJ1-1; D is perhaps TRBD1 (6 bases). Germline values: CDR1 DFQATT, CDR2 SNEGSKA (reference sequence). This CDR3 has 11 amino acids. The CDR3 region has the DNA TGCACTGCTTCCGGGACACCCGGGACTTTCTTT. Translation: CTASGTPGTFF.

This clonotype was counted between two and nine times. J is TRBJ2-5 and V is TRBV7-2, with 13 bases fitting TRBD2. The V segment lost 2 bases and the J segment 6 bases; nucleotides outside the gene matches: 6. The CDR3 covers 16 residues. CDR1 is SGHTA and CDR2 is FQGNSA in the germline V gene. The CDR3 loop reads CASSLRTSGGRQTQYF. CDR3 DNA sequence: TGTGCCAGCAGCTTAAGGACTAGCGGGGGTCGGCAGACCCAGTACTTC.

This clonotype was observed a few times. The V and J genes are TRBV2 and TRBJ2-5; 13 nucleotides line up with TRBD2. V shed 8 bases and J 2 bases; nucleotides not matched to a gene: 5. CDR1 SNHLY and CDR2 FYNNEI come from the germline V gene. The CDR3 is made up of 15 amino acids. Written as DNA, the CDR3 is TGTGCCAGCGTCTGGACTAGCGGGGGACAAGAGACCCAGTACTTC. It encodes CASVWTSGGQETQYF.

The rearrangement links TRBV21-1 to TRBJ2-3; TRBD2 reflects the table's D call only, with no check against the DNA. TRBV21-1 is classified as a pseudogene. The CDR3 covers 16 residues. The CDR3 region is CASSKVIAGTTDTQYF. The CDR3 DNA reads as TGTGCCAGCAGCAAAGTGATAGCGGGAACCACAGATACGCAGTATTTT.

This clonotype was seen ten or more times. The genes are TRBV20-1 and TRBJ2-3, with 10 bases aligning to TRBD2. Germline lookup yields CDR1 DFQATT and CDR2 SNEGSKA (reference sequence). The CDR3 spans 15 residues. The ends lost 6 bases at V and 6 bases at J; junction bases unmatched: 12. The CDR3 region is CSAGHPAGGRDTQYF. CDR3 DNA sequence: TGCAGTGCGGGCCACCCAGCGGGGGGGCGGGATACGCAGTATTTT.

This clonotype was recorded at least ten times. The chain links TRBV27 to TRBJ1-4; no reliable D call. Germline-derived CDR1 and CDR2 are MNHEY and SMNVEV (reference sequence). V was pared by 2 bases and J by 4 bases, with 8 bases between. The CDR3 consists of 14 residues. This CDR3 is CASSLGPSNEKLFF. The CDR3 DNA is TGTGCCAGCAGTTTAGGCCCGAGTAATGAAAAACTGTTTTTT.

This clonotype was observed many times. The genes are TRBV12-3 or TRBV12-4 and TRBJ2-2; D remains ambiguous. V shed 6 bases and J shed 6 bases, with 20 bases lying between them. CDR3 size: 16 residues. The CDR3 nucleotides are TGTGCCAGCAGAGACCCTTGGGCACCCTACCCCGGGGAGCTGTTTTTT. This gives the protein CASRDPWAPYPGELFF.

V is TRBV18 and J is TRBJ2-2; D unclear. Germline V gives CDR1 KGHSH, CDR2 LQKENI. V was shortened by 2 bases and J by 0 bases, with 10 bases between the two germline ends. This CDR3 is built from 16 residues. CDR3 DNA: TGTGCCAGCTCACCATTAGTTCAAGCGAACACCGGGGAGCTGTTTTTT. It translates to CASSPLVQANTGELFF.

This clonotype was seen ten or more times. The chain is built from TRBV24-1 and TRBJ2-5, with 12 positions matching TRBD2. V lost 1 base and J lost 5; bases outside the gene matches: 10. Germline-derived CDR1 and CDR2 are KGHDR and SFDVKD. This CDR3 spans 18 amino acids. CDR3 sequence reads: CATSDFQGLAGTWETQYF. The CDR3, as DNA: TGTGCCACCAGTGATTTTCAAGGACTAGCGGGGACTTGGGAGACCCAGTACTTC.